Reported below is one T cell receptor (beta chain). Its antigen remains unknown. Trimming took 3 bases from V and 1 from J, leaving 9 bases between them. The CDR3 sequence is 14 residues long. Germline V gene data show CDR1 as MNHEY and CDR2 as SMNVEV (reference sequence). Only in-frame clones appear in the TCRdb table, and some are missing; sequencing was by immunoSEQ multiplex PCR. The table lists some 140,000 clones, more than 85% of them singletons, with about 3% in the top ten. This sample stems from a study of T cell responses to AZD1222 COVID-19 vaccine. Points from the study as a whole: Two AZD1222 doses significantly raised spike-specific TCR breadth and depth over controls. Vaccine-related CD4 TCRs covered spike, predominating at 160-218 and 743-854.

This clonotype was sampled from an adult in good health. Sequencing used peripheral blood, obtained on day 0 of AZD1222 vaccination. V is TRBV27 and J is TRBJ1-2, with D perhaps matching TRBD1 (5 bases). The CDR3 DNA reads TGTGCCAGCAGTTTGGGCAGGGTTAACTATGGCTACACCTTC. Its translation is CASSLGRVNYGYTF.